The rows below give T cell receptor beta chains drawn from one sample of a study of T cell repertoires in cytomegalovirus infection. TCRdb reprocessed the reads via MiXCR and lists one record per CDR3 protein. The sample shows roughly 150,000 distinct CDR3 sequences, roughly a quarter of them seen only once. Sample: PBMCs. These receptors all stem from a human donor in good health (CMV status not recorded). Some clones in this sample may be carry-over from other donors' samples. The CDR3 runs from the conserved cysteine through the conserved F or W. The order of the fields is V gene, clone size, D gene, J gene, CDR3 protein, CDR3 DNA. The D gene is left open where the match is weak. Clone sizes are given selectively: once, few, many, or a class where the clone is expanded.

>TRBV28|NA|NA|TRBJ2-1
CASSFPLSYRESSYNEQFF
TGTGCCAGCAGTTTTCCCCTCTCGTACAGGGAGAGCTCCTACAATGAGCAGTTCTTC
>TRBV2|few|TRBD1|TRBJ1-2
CASSEGQFYGYTF
TGTGCCAGCAGTGAGGGACAGTTCTATGGCTACACCTTC
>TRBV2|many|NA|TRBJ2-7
CASSESAESYEQYF
TGTGCCAGCAGTGAATCGGCAGAGTCCTACGAGCAGTACTTC
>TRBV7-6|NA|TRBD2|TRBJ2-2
CASSWGGAGELFF
TGTGCCAGCAGCTGGGGGGGGGCCGGGGAGCTGTTTTTT
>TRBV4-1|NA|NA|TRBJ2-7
CASSQTQGGEQYF
TGCGCCAGCAGCCAGACGCAGGGCGGCGAGCAGTACTTC
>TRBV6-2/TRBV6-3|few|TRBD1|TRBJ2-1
CASRLLGQRTNEQFF
TGTGCCAGCAGACTTTTGGGACAGAGAACCAATGAGCAGTTCTTC
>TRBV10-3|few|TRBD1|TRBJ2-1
CAISEPGQWGNEQFF
TGTGCCATCAGTGAGCCGGGACAGTGGGGCAATGAGCAGTTCTTC
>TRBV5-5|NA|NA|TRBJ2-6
CASSLALGGSGANVLTF
TGTGCCAGCAGCTTGGCCCTCGGAGGGTCAGGGGCCAACGTCCTGACTTTC
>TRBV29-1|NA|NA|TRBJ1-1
CSVLLGTEAFF
TGCAGCGTTCTTCTCGGCACTGAAGCTTTCTTT
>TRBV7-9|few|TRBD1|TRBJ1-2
CASRPPLTGQGNFYGYTF
TGTGCCAGCAGACCACCCCTCACCGGACAGGGCAATTTCTATGGCTACACCTTC
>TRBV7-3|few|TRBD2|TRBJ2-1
CASSIGTSGDYNEQFF
TGTGCCAGCAGCATCGGGACTAGCGGGGACTACAATGAGCAGTTCTTC
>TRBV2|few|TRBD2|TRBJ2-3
CASSEVGGGEADTQYF
TGTGCCAGCAGTGAAGTCGGTGGGGGGGAGGCAGATACGCAGTATTTT
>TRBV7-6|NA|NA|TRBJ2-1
CASSFDGLGEQFF
TGTGCCAGCAGCTTTGACGGCTTAGGGGAGCAGTTCTTC
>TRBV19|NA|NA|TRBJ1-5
CASKLGQLNQPQHF
TGTGCCAGCAAGTTAGGACAGCTCAATCAGCCCCAGCATTTT
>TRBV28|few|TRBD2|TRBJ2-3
CASTPRGGPIDTQYF
TGTGCCAGCACTCCCCGGGGGGGACCCATTGATACGCAGTATTTT
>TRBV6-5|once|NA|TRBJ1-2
CASGPREGYGYTF
TGTGCCAGCGGCCCCCGGGAGGGATATGGCTACACCTTC
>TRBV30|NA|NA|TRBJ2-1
CAWSVQNEQFF
TGTGCCTGGAGTGTCCAGAATGAGCAGTTCTTC
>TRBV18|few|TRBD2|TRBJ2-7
CASSPTGAGGLEQYF
TGTGCCAGCTCCCCGACAGGAGCGGGGGGGCTCGAGCAGTACTTC
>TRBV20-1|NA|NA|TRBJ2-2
CSASPTGFWNTGELFF
TGCAGTGCTAGTCCTACAGGGTTCTGGAACACCGGGGAGCTGTTTTTT
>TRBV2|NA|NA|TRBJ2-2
CASSDGRVGTGELFF
TGTGCCAGCAGTGACGGGCGCGTAGGCACCGGGGAGCTGTTTTTT
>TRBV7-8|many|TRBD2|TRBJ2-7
CASSPYRLAGGHYEQYF
TGTGCCAGCAGCCCATACCGACTAGCGGGGGGACACTACGAGCAGTACTTC
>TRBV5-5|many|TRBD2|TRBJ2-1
CASRGGGLNEQFF
TGTGCCAGCAGGGGCGGGGGGCTCAATGAGCAGTTCTTC
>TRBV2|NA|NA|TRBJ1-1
CASSEELGEAFF
TGTGCCAGCAGTGAGGAGCTAGGAGAAGCTTTCTTT
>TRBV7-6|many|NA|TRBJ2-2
CASRAGVGTGELFF
TGTGCCAGTCGAGCCGGGGTGGGCACCGGGGAGCTGTTTTTT
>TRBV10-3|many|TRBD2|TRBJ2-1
CAIRGGLAGGPGNEQFF
TGTGCCATCAGGGGGGGACTAGCGGGAGGGCCTGGCAATGAGCAGTTCTTC
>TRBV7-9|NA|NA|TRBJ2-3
CASSLDSGLDTQYF
TGTGCCAGCAGCTTGGACTCGGGGTTAGATACGCAGTATTTT
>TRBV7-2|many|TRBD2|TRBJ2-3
CASSLAGASGRALTDTQYF
TGTGCCAGCAGCTTAGCCGGCGCTAGCGGGAGGGCCCTCACAGATACGCAGTATTTT
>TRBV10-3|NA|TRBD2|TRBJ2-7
CAVTSGTYEQYF
TGTGCCGTCACTAGCGGGACCTACGAGCAGTACTTC
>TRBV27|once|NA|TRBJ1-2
CASSSRGPLGYGYTF
TGTGCCAGCAGTTCCCGGGGACCCTTGGGCTATGGCTACACCTTC
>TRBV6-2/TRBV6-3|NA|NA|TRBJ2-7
CASSYGAEQYF
TGTGCCAGCAGTTACGGGGCAGAGCAGTACTTC
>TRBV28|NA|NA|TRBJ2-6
CASSFPAPAPGANVLTF
TGTGCCAGCAGTTTTCCAGCCCCCGCGCCTGGGGCCAACGTCCTGACTTTC
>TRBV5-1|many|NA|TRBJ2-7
CASSLAGGDYYEQYF
TGCGCCAGCAGCTTGGCTGGGGGCGATTACTACGAGCAGTACTTC
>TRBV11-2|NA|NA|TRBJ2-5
CASSPLRGPETQYF
TGTGCCAGCAGCCCCCTCAGGGGCCCGGAGACCCAGTACTTC
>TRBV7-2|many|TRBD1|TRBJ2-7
CASSPGGSFYEQYF
TGTGCCAGCAGCCCAGGGGGTTCCTTTTACGAGCAGTACTTC
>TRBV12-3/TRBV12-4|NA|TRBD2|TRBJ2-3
CASSPLAVRSTDTQYF
TGTGCCAGCAGTCCCCTAGCGGTTCGCTCCACAGATACGCAGTATTTT
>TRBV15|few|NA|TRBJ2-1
CATSRIGSSYNEQFF
TGTGCCACCAGCCGCATCGGGAGTTCCTACAATGAGCAGTTCTTC
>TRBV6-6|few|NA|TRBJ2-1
CASSPQGEQFF
TGTGCCAGCAGTCCGCAGGGTGAGCAGTTCTTC
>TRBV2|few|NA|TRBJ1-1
CAIYVRGNTEAFF
TGTGCCATCTACGTCAGGGGGAACACTGAAGCTTTCTTT
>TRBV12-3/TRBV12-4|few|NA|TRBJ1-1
CASHRGDNTEAFF
TGTGCCAGCCATAGGGGAGATAACACTGAAGCTTTCTTT
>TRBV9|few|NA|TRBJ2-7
CASSVQPGETYEQYF
TGTGCCAGCAGCGTGCAACCAGGAGAAACCTACGAGCAGTACTTC
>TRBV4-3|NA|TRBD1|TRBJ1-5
CASSQDRVSNQPQHF
TGCGCCAGCAGCCAGGACAGGGTAAGCAATCAGCCCCAGCATTTT
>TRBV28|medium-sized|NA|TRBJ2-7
CASSLEDGSSYEQYF
TGTGCCAGCAGTTTGGAGGACGGCAGCTCCTACGAGCAGTACTTC